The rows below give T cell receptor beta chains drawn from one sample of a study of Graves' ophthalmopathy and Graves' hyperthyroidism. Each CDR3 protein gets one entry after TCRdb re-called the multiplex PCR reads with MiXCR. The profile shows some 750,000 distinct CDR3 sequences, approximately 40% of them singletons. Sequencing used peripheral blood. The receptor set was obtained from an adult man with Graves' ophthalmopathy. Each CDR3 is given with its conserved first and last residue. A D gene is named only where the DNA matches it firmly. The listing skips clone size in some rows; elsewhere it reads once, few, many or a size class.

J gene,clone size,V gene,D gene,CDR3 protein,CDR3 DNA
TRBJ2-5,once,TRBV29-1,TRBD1,CSVEDLGTEETQYF,TGCAGCGTTGAAGATCTTGGGACAGAAGAGACCCAGTACTTC
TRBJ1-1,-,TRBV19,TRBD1,CASSPRQGSSTEAFF,TGTGCCAGTAGTCCAAGACAGGGCTCATCCACTGAAGCTTTCTTT
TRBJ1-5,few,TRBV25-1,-,CASSERGVDQPQHF,TGTGCCAGCAGTGAACGCGGGGTGGACCAGCCCCAGCATTTT
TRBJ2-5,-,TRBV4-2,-,CASSQDMVTEETQYF,TGTGCCAGCAGCCAAGATATGGTTACTGAGGAGACCCAGTACTTC
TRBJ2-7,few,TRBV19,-,CASSRGDKSYEQYF,TGTGCCAGTAGCAGGGGGGATAAGTCCTACGAGCAGTACTTC
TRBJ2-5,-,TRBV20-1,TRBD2,CSAHRGGVRQETQYF,TGCAGTGCTCACCGGGGGGGCGTACGGCAAGAGACCCAGTACTTC
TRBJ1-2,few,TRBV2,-,CASSPRGSGPPPNYGYTF,TGTGCCAGCAGCCCCAGAGGTTCAGGGCCACCACCTAACTATGGCTACACCTTC
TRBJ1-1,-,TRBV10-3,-,CAISEWVNNEAFF,TGTGCCATCAGTGAGTGGGTGAACAATGAAGCTTTCTTT
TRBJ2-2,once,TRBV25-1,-,CASVATGSYTGEPFF,-
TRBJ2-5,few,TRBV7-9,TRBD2,CASSLGTSGSLETQYF,TGTGCCAGCAGCTTAGGGACTAGCGGGAGTTTGGAGACCCAGTACTTC
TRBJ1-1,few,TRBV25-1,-,CASRVQGNTEAFF,TGTGCCAGCAGGGTGCAAGGGAACACTGAAGCTTTCTTT
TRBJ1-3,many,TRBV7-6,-,CASSLTGSSGNTIYF,TGTGCCAGCAGCTTGACAGGTTCCTCTGGAAACACCATATATTTT
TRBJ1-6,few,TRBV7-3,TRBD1,CASSPTGGFSPLHF,TGTGCCAGCAGCCCAACAGGGGGCTTTTCACCCCTCCACTTT
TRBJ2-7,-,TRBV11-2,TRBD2,CASSYYQKRDGDEQYF,TGTGCCAGCAGTTACTACCAAAAGCGGGATGGGGACGAGCAGTACTTC
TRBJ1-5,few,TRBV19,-,CASSINLGGNQPQHF,TGTGCCAGTAGTATCAATCTGGGCGGCAATCAGCCCCAGCATTTT
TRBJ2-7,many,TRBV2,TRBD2,CASSRTSRISEQYF,TGTGCCAGCAGTCGGACTAGCCGCATTTCCGAGCAGTACTTC
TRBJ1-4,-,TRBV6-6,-,CASSYRGGGVEKLFF,TGTGCCAGCAGTTACCGCGGGGGAGGGGTGGAAAAACTGTTTTTT
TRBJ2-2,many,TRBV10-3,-,CAISADWANTGELFF,TGTGCCATCAGCGCTGACTGGGCGAACACCGGGGAGCTGTTTTTT
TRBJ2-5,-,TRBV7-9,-,CASSLEWSLETQYF,TGTGCCAGCAGCTTAGAATGGAGTCTAGAGACCCAGTACTTC
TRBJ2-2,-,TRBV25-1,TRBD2,CASSVTGGPENTGELFF,TGTGCCAGCAGCGTTACGGGAGGGCCGGAGAACACCGGGGAGCTGTTTTTT
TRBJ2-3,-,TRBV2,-,CASSVGSSADTQYF,TGTGCCAGCAGTGTGGGCAGTTCAGCAGATACGCAGTATTTT
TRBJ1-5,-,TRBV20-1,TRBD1,CSPRQGTSNQPQHF,TGCAGTCCAAGACAGGGGACAAGCAATCAGCCCCAGCATTTT
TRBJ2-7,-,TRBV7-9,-,CASSQDGRGYEQYF,TGTGCCAGCAGCCAGGACGGGCGAGGGTACGAGCAGTACTTC
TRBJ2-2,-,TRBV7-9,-,CASSIDPGRDTGELFF,TGTGCCAGTAGTATAGATCCTGGCAGGGACACCGGGGAGCTGTTTTTT